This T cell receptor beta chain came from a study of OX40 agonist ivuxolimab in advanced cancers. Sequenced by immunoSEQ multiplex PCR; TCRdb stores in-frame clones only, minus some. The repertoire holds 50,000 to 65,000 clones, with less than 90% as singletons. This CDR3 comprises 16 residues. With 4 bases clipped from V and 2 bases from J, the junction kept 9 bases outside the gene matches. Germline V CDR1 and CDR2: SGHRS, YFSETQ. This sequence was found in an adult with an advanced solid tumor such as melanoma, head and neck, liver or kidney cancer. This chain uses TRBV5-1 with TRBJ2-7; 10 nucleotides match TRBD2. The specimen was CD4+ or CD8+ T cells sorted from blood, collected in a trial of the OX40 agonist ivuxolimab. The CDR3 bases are TGCGCCAGCAGCCGTACCCTAAGCGGGGGGGCCTACGAGCAGTACTTC. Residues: CASSRTLSGGAYEQYF.